A selection of T cell receptor beta chains follows, all from one sample in a study of T cells in Graves' hyperthyroidism and ophthalmopathy. TCRdb independently ran MiXCR on the multiplex PCR reads; one entry per CDR3 protein. This sample has about 410,000 distinct CDR3 sequences, with roughly 14% found just once. The sample was blood. Receptor source: a man aged 18 to 30 with Graves' ophthalmopathy. The CDR3 runs from the conserved cysteine through the conserved F or W. D genes are given only for firm matches. Only some rows state a clone size, as once, few, many or a class for expanded clones.

size	V	J	D	CDR3	DNA
many	TRBV12-5	TRBJ2-3	TRBD1	CASGPRQGATDTQYF	TGTGCTAGTGGTCCGAGACAGGGGGCAACAGATACGCAGTATTTT
many	TRBV7-9	TRBJ2-3	NA	CASKGPATDTQYF	TGTGCCAGCAAGGGTCCAGCCACAGATACGCAGTATTTT
many	TRBV2	TRBJ2-7	NA	CASSVGTSYYEQYF	TGTGCCAGCAGTGTTGGGACGTCTTACTACGAGCAGTACTTC
many	TRBV20-1	TRBJ2-7	NA	CSARVPGTYEQYF	TGCAGTGCTAGAGTACCAGGGACCTACGAGCAGTACTTC
NA	TRBV6-5	TRBJ2-7	NA	CASSSPTASYEQYF	TGTGCCAGCAGTTCCCCGACAGCCTCCTACGAGCAGTACTTC
many	TRBV11-3	TRBJ2-7	NA	CASSLGQSPYYEQYF	TGTGCCAGCAGCTTAGGACAGTCTCCTTACTACGAGCAGTACTTC
many	TRBV7-9	TRBJ2-1	TRBD2	CASSLGFGLAVNNEQFF	TGTGCCAGCAGCTTAGGTTTTGGACTAGCGGTAAACAATGAGCAGTTCTTC
few	TRBV19	TRBJ2-7	NA	CASSILAGSSEQYF	TGTGCCAGTAGTATCCTGGCAGGATCCTCCGAGCAGTACTTC
many	TRBV4-2	TRBJ1-4	NA	CASSPGHLTNEKLFF	TGTGCCAGCAGCCCTGGACATTTAACTAATGAAAAACTGTTTTTT
few	TRBV5-6	TRBJ1-2	NA	CASSSPQGLWVYGYTF	TGTGCCAGCAGCTCCCCACAGGGACTGTGGGTCTATGGCTACACCTTC
many	TRBV20-1	TRBJ2-1	TRBD1	CSALTGGRSTPSYNEQFF	TGCAGTGCTTTGACAGGGGGACGGTCAACTCCATCCTACAATGAGCAGTTCTTC
few	TRBV6-1	TRBJ1-6	NA	CASSSQGGSYNSPLHF	TGTGCCAGCAGTTCCCAGGGAGGGTCCTATAATTCACCCCTCCACTTT
NA	TRBV19	TRBJ2-3	NA	CASSMVIEVTDTQYF	TGTGCCAGTAGTATGGTTATAGAGGTCACAGATACGCAGTATTTT
few	TRBV18	TRBJ2-1	TRBD2	CASSPTGGSNRRNEQFF	TGTGCCAGCTCACCAACGGGGGGATCGAATAGAAGGAATGAGCAGTTCTTC
many	TRBV7-9	TRBJ2-5	TRBD1	CASSAYGQGRETQYF	TGTGCCAGCAGCGCCTATGGACAGGGTCGAGAGACCCAGTACTTC
many	TRBV6-5	TRBJ2-3	NA	CASSYRGGSTDTQYF	TGTGCCAGCAGTTACCGCGGCGGTAGCACAGATACGCAGTATTTT
many	TRBV18	TRBJ1-1	NA	CASSQENGAEAFF	TGTGCCAGCTCGCAGGAGAATGGCGCTGAAGCTTTCTTT
few	TRBV25-1	TRBJ2-5	NA	CASSVIGWDQYF	TGTGCCAGCAGTGTGATAGGCTGGGACCAGTACTTC
many	TRBV20-1	TRBJ2-7	NA	CSASRTAYEQYF	TGCAGTGCTTCACGGACAGCTTACGAGCAGTACTTC
NA	TRBV6-2/TRBV6-3	TRBJ2-1	NA	CASSTLRGGDYNEQFF	TGTGCCAGCAGTACCCTTAGGGGGGGCGACTACAATGAGCAGTTCTTC
many	TRBV6-5	TRBJ2-7	NA	CASSSQQGLTRQYF	TGTGCCAGCAGTTCTCAACAGGGTTTAACTCGGCAGTACTTC
many	TRBV7-2	TRBJ2-5	NA	CASSLGPRGIQETQYF	TGTGCCAGCAGCTTAGGACCGCGGGGAATACAAGAGACCCAGTACTTC
few	TRBV6-4	TRBJ2-2	TRBD2	CASAGGGTGELFF	TGTGCCAGCGCGGGGGGAGGCACCGGGGAGCTGTTTTTT
few	TRBV6-5	TRBJ1-2	TRBD1	CASSYSIRGQGGLYGYTF	TGTGCCAGCAGTTACTCGATAAGGGGACAGGGGGGACTCTATGGCTACACCTTC
many	TRBV6-2/TRBV6-3	TRBJ2-7	NA	CASRDPGHSQAYEQYF	TGTGCCAGCAGGGATCCGGGACACTCACAAGCCTACGAGCAGTACTTC